The TCR beta chain described here comes from a study of shared clonotypes between healthy human individuals. The CDR3 runs to 14 residues. Germline trimming cut 8 bases from V and 2 bases from J; bases unmatched to any gene: 0. The germline V gene encodes CDR1 SGHNT and CDR2 YENEEA. Several immunoSEQ 96-well plates shared each subset's DNA, each plate a replicate. Repertoires were generated with immunoSEQ multiplex PCR, while TCRdb's copy carries only in-frame clones and drops some. The sample records over a million clones, 70% to 80% being singletons. This receptor was obtained from a man aged 18 to 29 in good health. Some clones in this sample may be carry-over from other donors' samples. Sequenced material: memory CD4+ T cells from PBMCs. Subset defined: CD45RA-negative fraction. V is TRBV11-3 and J is TRBJ2-2; the match to TRBD2 covers 12 bases. CDR3 nucleotide sequence: TGTGCCAGCGGACTAGCGGGAAACACCGGGGAGCTGTTTTTT. It translates to CASGLAGNTGELFF.